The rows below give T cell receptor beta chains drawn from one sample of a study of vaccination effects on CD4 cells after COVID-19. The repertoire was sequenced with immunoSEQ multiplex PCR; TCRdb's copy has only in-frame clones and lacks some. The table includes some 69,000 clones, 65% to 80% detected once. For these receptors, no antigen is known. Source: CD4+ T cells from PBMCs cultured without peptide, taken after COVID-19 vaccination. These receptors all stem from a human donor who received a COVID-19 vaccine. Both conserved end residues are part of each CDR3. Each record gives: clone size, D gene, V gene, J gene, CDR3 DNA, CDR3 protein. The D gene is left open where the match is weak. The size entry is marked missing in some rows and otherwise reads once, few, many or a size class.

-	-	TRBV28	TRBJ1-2	TGTGCCAGCAGTTCCCTACACCTGGCAACCTATGGCTACACCTTC	CASSSLHLATYGYTF
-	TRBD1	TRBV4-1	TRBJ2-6	TGCGCCAGCAGCCAAGGAGGGGACAGCTCTAACTCTGGGGCCAACGTCCTGACTTTC	CASSQGGDSSNSGANVLTF
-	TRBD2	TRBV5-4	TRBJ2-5	TGTGCCAGCAGCTTGATAGCGGGGGGATTCGAGACCCAGTACTTC	CASSLIAGGFETQYF
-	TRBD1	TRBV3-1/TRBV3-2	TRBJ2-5	TGTGCCAGCAGAGGACAGGGACGGAGAGAGACCCAGTACTTC	CASRGQGRRETQYF
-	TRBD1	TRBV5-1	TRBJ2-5	TGCGCCAGCAAAGCGACAGGGGTCGAGGAGACCCAGTACTTC	CASKATGVEETQYF
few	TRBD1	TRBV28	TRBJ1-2	TGTGCCAGCAGTTCCACCCTCTCGTCCGGACAGGGGGCGCTTGGCTACACCTTC	CASSSTLSSGQGALGYTF
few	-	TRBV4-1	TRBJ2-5	TGCGCCAGCAGCCCTTTGTTACGGAAGCCGGAGACCCAGTACTTC	CASSPLLRKPETQYF
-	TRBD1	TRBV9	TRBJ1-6	TGTGCCAGCAGCGGCAGGGGGTCAGATTCACCCCTCCACTTT	CASSGRGSDSPLHF
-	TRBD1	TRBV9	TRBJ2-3	TGTGCCAGCTCTTCATCCCTCATCCGGACAGGCCTAAGCACAGATACGCAGTATTTT	CASSSSLIRTGLSTDTQYF
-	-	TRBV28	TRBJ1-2	TGTGCCAGCAGTTTCCTGGGGGCTAACTATGGCTACACCTTC	CASSFLGANYGYTF
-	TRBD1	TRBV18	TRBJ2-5	TGTGCCAGCTCTTACACAGGGGTACAAGAGACCCAGTACTTC	CASSYTGVQETQYF
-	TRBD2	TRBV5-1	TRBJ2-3	TGCGCCAGCAGCCCGGATGGGACTAGCGGGGCAGATACGCAGTATTTT	CASSPDGTSGADTQYF
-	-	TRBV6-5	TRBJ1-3	TGTGCCAGCAGTTACTCCCGGGACAACTCTGGAAACACCATATATTTT	CASSYSRDNSGNTIYF
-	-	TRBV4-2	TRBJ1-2	TGTGCCAGCAGCCGTAACGGAGGGCCAAGCTATGGCTACACCTTC	CASSRNGGPSYGYTF
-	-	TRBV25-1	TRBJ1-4	TGTGCCAGCAGCCCTTGGACTGATAATAATGAAAAACTGTTTTTT	CASSPWTDNNEKLFF
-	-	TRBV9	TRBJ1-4	TGTGCCAGCAGCGCCACAGGACCTGCAACTAATGAAAAACTGTTTTTT	CASSATGPATNEKLFF
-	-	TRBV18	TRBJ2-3	TGTGCCAGCTCACCAGGGGGTGGAACAGATACGCAGTATTTT	CASSPGGGTDTQYF
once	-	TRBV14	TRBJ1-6	TGTGCCAGCAGCCAGAGGGCACAGAAAGCGGGACATCAAAATTCACCCCTCCACTTT	CASSQRAQKAGHQNSPLHF
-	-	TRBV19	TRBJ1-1	TGTGCCAGTAGTATAGACAGGAACACTGAAGCTTTCTTT	CASSIDRNTEAFF
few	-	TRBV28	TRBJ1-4	TGTGCCAGCAGAGGGTTAAGGAGTGAAAAACTGTTTTTT	CASRGLRSEKLFF
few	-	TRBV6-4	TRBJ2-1	TGTGCCAGCAGCCGTTCCGTAGGGATTACGAATGAGCAGTTCTTC	CASSRSVGITNEQFF
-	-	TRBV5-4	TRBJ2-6	TGTGCCAGCAGCTTGGGGGCAGGGGCTGGGGCCAACGTCCTGACTTTC	CASSLGAGAGANVLTF
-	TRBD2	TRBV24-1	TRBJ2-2	TGTGCCACGACTAGCGGGGGGGCGAACACCGGGGAGCTGTTTTTT	CATTSGGANTGELFF
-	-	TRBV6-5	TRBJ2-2	TGTGCCAGCAGTTATTCCGGACAGATGAACACCGGGGAGCTGTTTTTT	CASSYSGQMNTGELFF
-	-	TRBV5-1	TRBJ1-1	TGCGCCAGCAGCTTAAGTAGGAACACTGAAGCTTTCTTT	CASSLSRNTEAFF
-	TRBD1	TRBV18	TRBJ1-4	TGTGCCAGCTCACCATCGATACAGGGGGTCCATGAAAAACTGTTTTTT	CASSPSIQGVHEKLFF
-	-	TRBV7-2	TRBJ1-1	TGTGCCAGCAGCTATGAGATCGTTAGTTTTGAAGCTTTCTTT	CASSYEIVSFEAFF
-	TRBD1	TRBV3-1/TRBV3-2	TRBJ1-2	TGTGCCAGCAGCCACGGGACAGGGGGCGCGAAAGGCTACACCTTC	CASSHGTGGAKGYTF
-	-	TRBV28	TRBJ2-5	TGTGCCAGCAGTTTAGGTTCATCCGGACGGACCCAAGAGACCCAGTACTTC	CASSLGSSGRTQETQYF
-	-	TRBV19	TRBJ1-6	TGTGCCAGTAGGACCTGGAGGTCTCTAAATTCACCCCTCCACTTT	CASRTWRSLNSPLHF
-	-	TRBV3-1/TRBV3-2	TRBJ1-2	TGTGCCAGCAGCCAAAATTTGGGAACCCTTGGCGGCTACACCTTC	CASSQNLGTLGGYTF
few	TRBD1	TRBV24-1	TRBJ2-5	TGTGCCACCAGTGATCCCGTTGCAGAGCCAGGGGGCGGGACCCAGTACTTC	CATSDPVAEPGGGTQYF
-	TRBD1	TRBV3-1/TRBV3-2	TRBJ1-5	TGTGCCAGCAGCCGTTCGACAGGGAGGGATCAGCCCCAGCATTTT	CASSRSTGRDQPQHF
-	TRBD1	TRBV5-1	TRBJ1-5	TGCGCCAGCAGCGAACAGGGGGCAGGCCAGCCCCAGCATTTT	CASSEQGAGQPQHF
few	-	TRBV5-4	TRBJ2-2	TGTGCCAGCAGCTCGGCTACAGGGCACCGGGACGCCGGGGAGCTGTTTTTT	CASSSATGHRDAGELFF
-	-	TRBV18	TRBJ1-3	TGTGCCAGCTCACCAAGACAGTCAACCACTGGAAACACCATATATTTT	CASSPRQSTTGNTIYF
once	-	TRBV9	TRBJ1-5	TGTGCCAGCAGCGTAGGGACAGCCAGCAATCAGCCCCAGCATTTT	CASSVGTASNQPQHF
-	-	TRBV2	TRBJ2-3	TGTGCCAGCAGGCGGACAGCTACGGTAGATACGCAGTATTTT	CASRRTATVDTQYF
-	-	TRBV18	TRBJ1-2	TGTGCCAGCTCACCTATCAGGACCGTAGACTATGGCTACACCTTC	CASSPIRTVDYGYTF
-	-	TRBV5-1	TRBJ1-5	TGCGCCAGCAGCTTGGAAGGAAATGAAAGGCAGCCCCAGCATTTT	CASSLEGNERQPQHF
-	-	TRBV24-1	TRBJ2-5	TGTGCCACCAGTGATCCAGAAGAGACCCAGTACTTC	CATSDPEETQYF
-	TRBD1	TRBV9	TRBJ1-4	TGTGCCAGCAGGGGACAGGGACTAAATGAAAAACTGTTTTTT	CASRGQGLNEKLFF
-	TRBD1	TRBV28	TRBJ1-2	TGTGCCAGTTTAACCCCCGAGGGGCAGGGGGCGCGATATGGCTACACCTTC	CASLTPEGQGARYGYTF
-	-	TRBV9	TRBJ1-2	TGTGCCAGCAGCGTAGGAGGGGCAGATGGCTACACCTTC	CASSVGGADGYTF
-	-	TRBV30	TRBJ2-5	TGTGCCTGGAGGGTGAGGTTCCGAGGAGGGACCCAGTACTTC	CAWRVRFRGGTQYF
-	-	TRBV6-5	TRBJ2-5	TGTGCCAGCAGTTACGTCATAACTCAAGAGACCCAGTACTTC	CASSYVITQETQYF